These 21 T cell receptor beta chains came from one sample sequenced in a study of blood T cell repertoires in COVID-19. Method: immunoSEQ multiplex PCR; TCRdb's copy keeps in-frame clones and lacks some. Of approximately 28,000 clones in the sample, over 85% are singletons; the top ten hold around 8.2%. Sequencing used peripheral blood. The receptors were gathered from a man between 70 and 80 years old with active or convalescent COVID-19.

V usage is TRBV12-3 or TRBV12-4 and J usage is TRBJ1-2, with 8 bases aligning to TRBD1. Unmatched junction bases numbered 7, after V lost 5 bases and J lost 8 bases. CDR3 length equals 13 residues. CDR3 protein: CASSLGQGGGYTF. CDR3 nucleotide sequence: TGTGCCAGCAGTCTCGGACAGGGTGGCGGCTACACCTTC.

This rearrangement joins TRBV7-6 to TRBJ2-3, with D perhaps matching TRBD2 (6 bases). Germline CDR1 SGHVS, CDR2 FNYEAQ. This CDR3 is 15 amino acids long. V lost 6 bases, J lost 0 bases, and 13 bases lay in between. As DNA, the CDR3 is TGTGCCAGCAGTCAGGGAGGCACTAGCACAGATACGCAGTATTTT. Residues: CASSQGGTSTDTQYF.

CDR3 coding DNA: TGTGCCAGCTCACCTACGGGACAGGGGGCTATCGAGCAGTACTTC. Amino acid sequence: CASSPTGQGAIEQYF. The chain uses TRBV18 and TRBJ2-7; 12 bases align to TRBD1. The ends lost 3 bases at V and 6 bases at J; junction bases unmatched: 6. From germline, CDR1 is KGHSH and CDR2 LQKENI. The CDR3 length is 15 residues.

The CDR3 region has the DNA TGTGCCAGCAGTTACCGCGGGACTTACTACGAGCAGTACGTC. Protein: CASSYRGTYYEQYV. V and J are TRBV6-5 and TRBJ2-7; the D gene is possibly TRBD2 (6 bases). Trimming shortened V by 2 bases and J by 3 bases, and 11 bases separated the two germline ends. Germline lookup yields CDR1 MNHEY and CDR2 SVGAGI. This CDR3 comprises 14 residues.

The CDR3 here is CASRGLGSTDTQYF. The CDR3 DNA reads as TGCGCCAGCAGGGGGCTGGGAAGCACAGATACGCAGTATTTT. The chain employs TRBV5-1 and TRBJ2-3; maybe TRBD1 (5 bases). The CDR3 is made up of 14 amino acids. Germline V CDR1 and CDR2: SGHRS, YFSETQ. The V end lost 5 bases, the J end lost 0 bases, and 10 bases lay between the germline ends.

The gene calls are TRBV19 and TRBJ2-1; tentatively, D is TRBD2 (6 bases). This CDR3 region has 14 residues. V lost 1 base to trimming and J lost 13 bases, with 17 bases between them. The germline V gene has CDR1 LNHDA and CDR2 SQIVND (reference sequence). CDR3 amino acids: CASSIGRPPSDQFF. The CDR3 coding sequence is TGTGCCAGTAGTATAGGCCGCCCGCCTAGCGACCAGTTCTTC.

The CDR3 reads CASSLSPLPTGGAGYTF. The CDR3, as DNA: TGTGCCAGCAGTTTATCGCCCCTCCCGACAGGGGGCGCGGGCTACACCTTC. The V and J genes are TRBV27 and TRBJ1-2, with TRBD1 matching 10 bases. The CDR3 extends over 17 amino acids. The germline CDR1 and CDR2 sequences are MNHEY and SMNVEV (reference sequence). After removal of 0 bases from V and 8 bases from J, the junction contained 12 bases not matched to a gene.

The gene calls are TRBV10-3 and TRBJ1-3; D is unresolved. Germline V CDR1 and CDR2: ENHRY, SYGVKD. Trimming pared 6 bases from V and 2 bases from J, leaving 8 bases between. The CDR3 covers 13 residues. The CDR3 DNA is TGTGCCATCAGGCAAGACACTGGAAACACCATATATTTT. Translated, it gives CAIRQDTGNTIYF.

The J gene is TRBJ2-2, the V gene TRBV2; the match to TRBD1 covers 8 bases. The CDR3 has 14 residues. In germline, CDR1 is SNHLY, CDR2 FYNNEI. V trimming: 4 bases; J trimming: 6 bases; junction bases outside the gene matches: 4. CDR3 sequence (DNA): TGTGCCAGCAGTGGAGACAGGGGAGCCGGGGAGCTGTTTTTT. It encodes CASSGDRGAGELFF.

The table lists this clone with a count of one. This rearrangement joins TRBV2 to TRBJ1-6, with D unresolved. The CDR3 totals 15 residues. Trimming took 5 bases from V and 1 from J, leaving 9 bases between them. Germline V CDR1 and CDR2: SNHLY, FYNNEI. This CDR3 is CASSPGLSYNSPLHF. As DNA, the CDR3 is TGTGCCAGCAGTCCCGGGTTGTCCTATAATTCACCCCTCCACTTT.

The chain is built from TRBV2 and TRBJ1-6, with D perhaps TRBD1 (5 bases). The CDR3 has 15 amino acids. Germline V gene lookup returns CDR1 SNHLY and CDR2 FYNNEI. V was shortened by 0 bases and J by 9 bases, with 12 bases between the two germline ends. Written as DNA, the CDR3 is TGTGCCAGCAGTGAAGCCGGCAGGGTGGGTTCACCCCTCCACTTT. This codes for CASSEAGRVGSPLHF.

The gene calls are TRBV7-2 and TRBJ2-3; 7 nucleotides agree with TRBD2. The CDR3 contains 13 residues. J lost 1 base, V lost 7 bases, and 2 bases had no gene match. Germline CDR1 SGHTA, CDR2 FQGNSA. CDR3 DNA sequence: TGTGCCAGCAAGAGCGGGGGCACAGATACGCAGTATTTT. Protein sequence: CASKSGGTDTQYF. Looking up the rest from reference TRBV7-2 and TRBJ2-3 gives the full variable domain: GAGVSQSPSNKVTEKGKDVELRCDPISGHTALYWYRQSLGQGLEFLIYFQGNSAPDKSGLPSDRFSAERTGGSVSTLTIQRTQQEDSAVYLCASKSGGTDTQYFGPGTRLTVL.

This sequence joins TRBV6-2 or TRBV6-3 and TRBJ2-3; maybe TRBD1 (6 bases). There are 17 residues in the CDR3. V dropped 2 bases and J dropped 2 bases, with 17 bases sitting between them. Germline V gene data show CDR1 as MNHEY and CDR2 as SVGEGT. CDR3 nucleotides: TGTGCCAGCAGTTACCCCCCGGACAGCTACTTCACAGATACGCAGTATTTT. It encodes CASSYPPDSYFTDTQYF.

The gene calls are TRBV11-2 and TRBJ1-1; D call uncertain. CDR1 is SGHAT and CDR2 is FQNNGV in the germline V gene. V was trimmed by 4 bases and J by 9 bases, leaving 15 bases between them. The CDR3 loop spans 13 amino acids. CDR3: CASSSGLTEKAFF. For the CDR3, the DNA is TGTGCCAGCAGCTCAGGACTGACCGAGAAAGCTTTCTTT.

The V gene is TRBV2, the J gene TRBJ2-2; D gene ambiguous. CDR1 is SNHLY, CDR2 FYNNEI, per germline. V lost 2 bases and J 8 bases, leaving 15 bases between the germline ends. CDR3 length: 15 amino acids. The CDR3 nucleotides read TGTGCCAGCAGTGAACTTTTTGGTGCGTCAGGGGAGCTGTTTTTT. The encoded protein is CASSELFGASGELFF.

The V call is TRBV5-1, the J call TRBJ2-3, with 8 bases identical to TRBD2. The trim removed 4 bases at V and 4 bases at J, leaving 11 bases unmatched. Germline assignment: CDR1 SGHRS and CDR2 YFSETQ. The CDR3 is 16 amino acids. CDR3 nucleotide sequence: TGCGCCAGCAGCCCCGGATATAGCGGGGTGGCAGATACGCAGTATTTT. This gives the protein CASSPGYSGVADTQYF.

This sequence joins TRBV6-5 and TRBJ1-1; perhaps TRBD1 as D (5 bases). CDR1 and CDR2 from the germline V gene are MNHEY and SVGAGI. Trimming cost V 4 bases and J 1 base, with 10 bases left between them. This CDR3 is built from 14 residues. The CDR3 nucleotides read TGTGCCAGCAGTTGGGACTCCCGGAACACTGAAGCTTTCTTT. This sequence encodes CASSWDSRNTEAFF.

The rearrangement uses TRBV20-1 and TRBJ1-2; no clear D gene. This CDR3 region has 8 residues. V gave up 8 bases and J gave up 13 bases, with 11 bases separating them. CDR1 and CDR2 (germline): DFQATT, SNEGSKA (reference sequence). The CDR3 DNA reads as TGCAGTCCGCGATCTGGCACCTTC. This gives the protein CSPRSGTF.

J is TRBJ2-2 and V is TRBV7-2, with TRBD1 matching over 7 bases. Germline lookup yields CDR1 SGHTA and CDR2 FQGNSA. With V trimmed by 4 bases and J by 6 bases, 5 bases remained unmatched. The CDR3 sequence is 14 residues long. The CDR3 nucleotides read TGTGCCAGCAGCTCCGTACAGGGGTCCGGGGAGCTGTTTTTT. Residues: CASSSVQGSGELFF.

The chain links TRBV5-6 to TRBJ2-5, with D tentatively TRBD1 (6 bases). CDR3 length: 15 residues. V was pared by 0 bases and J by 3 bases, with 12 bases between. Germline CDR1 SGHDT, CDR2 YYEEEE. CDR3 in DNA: TGTGCCAGCAGCTTGGCCGGGGCAGGGGAAGAGACCCAGTACTTC. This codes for CASSLAGAGEETQYF. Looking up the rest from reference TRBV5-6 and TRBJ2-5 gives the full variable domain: DAGVTQSPTHLIKTRGQQVTLRCSPKSGHDTVSWYQQALGQGPQFIFQYYEEEERQRGNFPDRFSGHQFPNYSSELNVNALLLGDSALYLCASSLAGAGEETQYFGPGTRLLVL.

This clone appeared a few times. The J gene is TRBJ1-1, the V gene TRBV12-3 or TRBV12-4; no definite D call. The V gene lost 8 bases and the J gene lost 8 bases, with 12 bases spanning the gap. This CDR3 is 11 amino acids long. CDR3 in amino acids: CASALLEEAFF. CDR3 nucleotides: TGTGCCAGCGCCCTTTTGGAGGAAGCTTTCTTT.